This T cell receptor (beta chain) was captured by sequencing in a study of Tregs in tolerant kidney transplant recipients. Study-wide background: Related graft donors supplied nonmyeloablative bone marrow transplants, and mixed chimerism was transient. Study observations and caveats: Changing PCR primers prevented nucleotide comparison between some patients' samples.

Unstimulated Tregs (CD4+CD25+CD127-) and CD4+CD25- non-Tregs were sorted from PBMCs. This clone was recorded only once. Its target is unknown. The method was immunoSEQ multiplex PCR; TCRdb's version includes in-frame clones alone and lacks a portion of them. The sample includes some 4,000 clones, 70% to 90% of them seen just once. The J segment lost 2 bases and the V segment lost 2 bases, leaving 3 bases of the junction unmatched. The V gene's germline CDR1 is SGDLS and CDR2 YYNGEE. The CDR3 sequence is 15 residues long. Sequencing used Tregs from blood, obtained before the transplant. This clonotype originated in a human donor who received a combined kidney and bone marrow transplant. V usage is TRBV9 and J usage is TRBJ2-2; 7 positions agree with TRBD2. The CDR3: CASSVTGLNTGELFF. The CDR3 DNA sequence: TGTGCCAGCAGCGTTACGGGACTAAACACCGGGGAGCTGTTTTTT.